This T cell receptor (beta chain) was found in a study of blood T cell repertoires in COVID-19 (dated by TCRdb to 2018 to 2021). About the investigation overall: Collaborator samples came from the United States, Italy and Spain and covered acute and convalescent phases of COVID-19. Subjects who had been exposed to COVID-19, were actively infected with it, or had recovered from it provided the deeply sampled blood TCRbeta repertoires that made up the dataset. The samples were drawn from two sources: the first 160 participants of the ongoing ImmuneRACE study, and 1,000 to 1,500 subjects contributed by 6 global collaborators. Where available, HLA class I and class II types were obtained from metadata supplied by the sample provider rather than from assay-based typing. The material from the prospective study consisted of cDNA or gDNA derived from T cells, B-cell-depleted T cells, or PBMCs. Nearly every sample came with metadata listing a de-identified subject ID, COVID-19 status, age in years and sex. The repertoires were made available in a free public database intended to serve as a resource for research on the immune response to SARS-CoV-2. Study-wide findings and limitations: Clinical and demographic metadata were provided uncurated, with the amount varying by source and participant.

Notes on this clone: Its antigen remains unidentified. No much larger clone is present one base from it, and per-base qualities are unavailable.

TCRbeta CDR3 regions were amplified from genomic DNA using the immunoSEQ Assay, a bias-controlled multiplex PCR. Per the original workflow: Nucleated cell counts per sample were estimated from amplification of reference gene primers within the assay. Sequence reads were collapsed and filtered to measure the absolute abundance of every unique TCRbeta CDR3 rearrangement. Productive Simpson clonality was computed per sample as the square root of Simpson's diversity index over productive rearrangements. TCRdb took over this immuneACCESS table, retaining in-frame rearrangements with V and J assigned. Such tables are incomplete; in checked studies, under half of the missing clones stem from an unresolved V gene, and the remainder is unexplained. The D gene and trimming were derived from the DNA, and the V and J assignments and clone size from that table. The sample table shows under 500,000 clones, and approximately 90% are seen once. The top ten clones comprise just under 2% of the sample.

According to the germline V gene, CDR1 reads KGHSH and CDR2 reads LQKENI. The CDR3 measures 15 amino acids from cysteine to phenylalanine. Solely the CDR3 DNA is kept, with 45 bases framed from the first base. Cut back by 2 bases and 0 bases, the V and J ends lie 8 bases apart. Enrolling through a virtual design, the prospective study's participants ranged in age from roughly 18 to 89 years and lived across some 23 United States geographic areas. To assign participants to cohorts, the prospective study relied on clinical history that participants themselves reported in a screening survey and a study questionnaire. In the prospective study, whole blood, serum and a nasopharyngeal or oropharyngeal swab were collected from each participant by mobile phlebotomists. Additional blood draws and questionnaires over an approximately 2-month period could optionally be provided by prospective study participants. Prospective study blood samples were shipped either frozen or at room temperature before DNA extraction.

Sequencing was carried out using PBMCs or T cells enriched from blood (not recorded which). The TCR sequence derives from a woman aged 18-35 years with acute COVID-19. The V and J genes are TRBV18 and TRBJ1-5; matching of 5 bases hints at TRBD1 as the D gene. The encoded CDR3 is CASSPDGGSNQPQHF. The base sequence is TGTGCCAGCTCACCAGACGGGGGTAGCAATCAGCCCCAGCATTTT.